The next 20 T cell receptor beta chains were all read from a single sample in a study of cytomegalovirus exposure and HLA in healthy donors. The PCR was carried out with 60 Vbeta primers and 13 Jbeta primers. Method: immunoSEQ multiplex PCR; TCRdb's copy keeps in-frame clones and lacks some. The data show approximately 190,000 clones, 84% seen once. The sample consisted of PBMCs. These receptor sequences come from a woman in her fifties or sixties in good health and CMV-seropositive.

This chain links TRBV5-1 with TRBJ2-3, with TRBD1 matching 10 bases. Germline CDR1 and CDR2: SGHRS and YFSETQ. The CDR3 length is 16 residues. V shed 1 base and J 6 bases; nucleotides not matched to a gene: 8. CDR3 amino acids: CASSLTERQGADTQYF. CDR3 coding DNA: TGCGCCAGCAGCTTGACCGAGAGACAGGGGGCGGATACGCAGTATTTT.

In its sample, this clone was seen a few times. This sequence joins TRBV18 and TRBJ1-1; the D gene is possibly TRBD1 (5 bases). CDR3 length: 14 residues. V lost 3 bases to trimming and J lost 3 bases, with 11 bases between them. The V gene's germline CDR1 is KGHSH and CDR2 LQKENI. CDR3 sequence: CASSPRKGYTEAFF. The CDR3 region has the DNA TGTGCCAGCTCACCCCGGAAGGGGTACACTGAAGCTTTCTTT.

The gene calls are TRBV18 and TRBJ1-5; tentatively, D is TRBD1 (5 bases). The length of the CDR3 is 13 residues. The germline gives CDR1 KGHSH, CDR2 LQKENI. The V end lost 6 bases, the J end lost 4 bases, and 10 bases lay between the germline ends. The CDR3 loop reads CASSLDRNQPQHF. The CDR3 nucleotides read TGTGCCAGCTCTCTTGACAGAAATCAGCCCCAGCATTTT. The variable domain in full, with the rest retrieved from reference TRBV18 and TRBJ1-5, is NAGVMQNPRHLVRRRGQEARLRCSPMKGHSHVYWYRQLPEEGLKFMVYLQKENIIDESGMPKERFSAEFPKEGPSILRIQQVVRGDSAAYFCASSLDRNQPQHFGDGTRLSIL.

The chain recombines TRBV6-6 with TRBJ2-7; D might be TRBD1 (5 bases). V was cut by 4 bases and J by 5 bases, with 6 bases left in between. Germline V lookup: CDR1 MNHNY, CDR2 SVGAGI (reference sequence). This CDR3 region has 11 residues. The CDR3 DNA reads as TGTGCCAGCAGTTCCAGGGACGAGCAGTACTTC. Amino acid sequence: CASSSRDEQYF.

The chain links TRBV2 to TRBJ2-1, with TRBD2 identical over 7 bases. CDR3 length: 16 residues. Germline loops: CDR1 SNHLY, CDR2 FYNNEI. V shed 6 bases and J 4 bases; nucleotides not matched to a gene: 12. The CDR3 bases are TGTGCCAGCAGGCTCCTCAGCGGGACTATATACAATGAGCAGTTCTTC. The encoded protein is CASRLLSGTIYNEQFF.

The chain recombines TRBV19 with TRBJ2-2, with 9 nucleotides matching TRBD1. The V gene's germline CDR1 is LNHDA and CDR2 SQIVND (reference sequence). CDR3 size: 14 residues. The V and J ends lost 5 bases and 5 bases, in that order; junction bases with no gene match: 3. The CDR3 sequence: CASSPDRGTGELFF. The CDR3 nucleotides are TGTGCCAGTAGTCCAGACAGGGGGACCGGGGAGCTGTTTTTT.

The chain links TRBV4-3 to TRBJ2-5; 13 bases match TRBD2. The DNA end favors TRBJ2-7, so the J call may be wrong. Germline-derived CDR1 and CDR2 are LGHNA and YSLEER. The CDR3 contains 17 residues. The CDR3 coding sequence is TGCGCCAGCAGCCGCTCAGGACTAGCGGGGGCAAGGTACGAGCAGTACTTC. It yields the protein CASSRSGLAGARYEQYF.

The chain recombines TRBV7-9 with TRBJ1-2; TRBD1 aligns across 9 bases. The CDR3 has 14 residues. CDR1 is SEHNR, CDR2 FQNEAQ, per germline (reference sequence). V shed 7 bases, J shed 5 bases, and the junction held 8 bases outside the gene matches. In nucleotides, the CDR3 is TGTGCCAGCACCCCGGGACAGGGAGAGTATGGCTACACCTTC. It translates to CASTPGQGEYGYTF.

This clone was seen only once. V is TRBV7-3 and J is TRBJ2-1, with D unresolved. The germline V gene has CDR1 SGHTA and CDR2 FQGTGA. This CDR3 contains 12 residues. The V end lost 5 bases, the J end lost 6 bases, and 8 bases lay between the germline ends. CDR3 in DNA: TGTGCCAGCAGCGCCCCGGGCAATGAGCAGTTCTTC. Protein sequence: CASSAPGNEQFF.

The genes are TRBV11-2 and TRBJ2-3; D not resolved. This CDR3 region has 14 residues. The germline V gene encodes CDR1 SGHAT and CDR2 FQNNGV. The V end was cut by 0 bases, the J end by 1 base, with 5 bases between. CDR3 DNA: TGTGCCAGCAGCTTAGATCAGGGCACAGATACGCAGTATTTT. It is translated as CASSLDQGTDTQYF.

The chain links TRBV7-9 to TRBJ1-1; D uncertain. The ends were cut back, 6 bases at V and 0 bases at J, with 8 bases in the middle. CDR3 length equals 13 residues. Germline CDR1 reads SEHNR; CDR2 reads FQNEAQ (reference sequence). The CDR3 DNA reads TGTGCCAGCAGTGGAGTTATGAACACTGAAGCTTTCTTT. Protein sequence: CASSGVMNTEAFF.

The chain carries TRBV19 and TRBJ2-7; D perhaps matches TRBD1 (5 bases). Germline CDR1 and CDR2: LNHDA and SQIVND (reference sequence). The germline V and J ends were trimmed by 5 bases and 2 bases, with 19 bases remaining between them. This CDR3 has 16 amino acids. The CDR3: CASSSERQKKTYEQYF. As DNA, the CDR3 is TGTGCCAGTAGTTCCGAGCGACAGAAGAAAACCTACGAGCAGTACTTC.

The rearrangement links TRBV15 to TRBJ2-3, with D uncertain. The CDR3 loop spans 12 amino acids. V lost 3 bases and J 2 bases, leaving 3 bases between the germline ends. Germline V gene data show CDR1 as LNHNV and CDR2 as YYDKDF (reference sequence). The CDR3 protein is CATSSFTDTQYF. The CDR3 region has the DNA TGTGCCACCAGCAGCTTCACAGATACGCAGTATTTT.

V usage is TRBV27 and J usage is TRBJ1-2, with D possibly matching TRBD1 (6 bases). The V gene lost 6 bases and the J gene lost 0 bases, with 17 bases spanning the gap. Germline V lookup: CDR1 MNHEY, CDR2 SMNVEV (reference sequence). The CDR3 is made up of 16 amino acids. CDR3 amino acids: CASRRLGGGSNYGYTF. In DNA, the CDR3 is TGTGCCAGCAGACGCCTGGGGGGGGGCTCTAACTATGGCTACACCTTC.

This chain uses TRBV19 with TRBJ1-4; D not certain. The ends were cut back, 5 bases at V and 3 bases at J, with 13 bases in the middle. Germline CDR1 is LNHDA and CDR2 is SQIVND (reference sequence). This CDR3 contains 15 residues. DNA for the CDR3: TGTGCCAGTAGTCAGGTCCCATTTGCTAATGAAAAACTGTTTTTT. This gives the protein CASSQVPFANEKLFF.

V is TRBV7-2 and J is TRBJ1-5, with TRBD1 as a possible D gene (5 bases). Germline V lookup: CDR1 SGHTA, CDR2 FQGNSA. CDR3 length: 14 amino acids. Trimming left V 5 bases short and J 4 bases short, with 12 bases between. The chain's CDR3 is CASSPRSGNQPQHF. The CDR3 nucleotides read TGTGCCAGCAGCCCCCGGTCAGGGAATCAGCCCCAGCATTTT.

The rearrangement links TRBV28 to TRBJ1-1; D gene uncertain. Germline values: CDR1 MDHEN, CDR2 SYDVKM. Trimming removed 7 bases at V and 4 bases at J, with 19 bases between. The CDR3 has 15 amino acids. CDR3 DNA: TGTGCCAGCACCCCACCGCCCGGGAGGAGCACTGAAGCTTTCTTT. Encoded protein: CASTPPPGRSTEAFF.

The gene calls are TRBV4-3 and TRBJ1-1, with D possibly being TRBD1 (5 bases). CDR1 is LGHNA and CDR2 is YSLEER in the germline V gene. The CDR3 has 15 amino acids. Between the trimmed V and J ends, which lost 2 bases and 3 bases, there was a span of 13 bases. This chain's CDR3 is CASSQFSRADTEAFF. CDR3 in DNA: TGCGCCAGCAGCCAATTTTCCAGGGCGGACACTGAAGCTTTCTTT.

This chain links TRBV11-2 with TRBJ2-3, with D maybe TRBD1 (5 bases). Germline CDR1 and CDR2: SGHAT and FQNNGV. Trimming stripped 2 bases from V and 2 bases from J, with 11 bases between. This CDR3 has 15 amino acids. The DNA for the CDR3 is TGTGCCAGCAGCTTAACAGCAGGGATCACAGATACGCAGTATTTT. Amino acid sequence: CASSLTAGITDTQYF.

The J gene is TRBJ1-5, the V gene TRBV5-1; TRBD1 aligns across 8 bases. Germline trimming cut 0 bases from V and 6 bases from J; bases unmatched to any gene: 5. Germline CDR1 SGHRS, CDR2 YFSETQ. The length of the CDR3 is 15 residues. This CDR3 is CASSLGSGGGQPQHF. The CDR3 DNA is TGCGCCAGCAGCTTGGGTTCAGGGGGCGGTCAGCCCCAGCATTTT.